The rows below give T cell receptor beta chains drawn from one sample of a study of shared clonotypes between healthy human individuals. Repertoires were generated with immunoSEQ multiplex PCR, while TCRdb's copy carries only in-frame clones and drops some. The sample holds 1,400,000 or so clones, approximately 98.5% seen once. Sequencing used naive CD4+ T cells sorted from blood. These receptors all come from a man younger than 45 in good health. Each CDR3 is given with its conserved first and last residue. A D gene is named only where the DNA matches it firmly. Some rows mark clone size as missing; the rest say once, few, many or name a class of expanded clone.

TRBJ1-5 NA NA TRBV11-2 TGTGCCAGCAGCTTAGGTCCAGATAGCAATCAGCCCCAGCATTTT CASSLGPDSNQPQHF
TRBJ2-2 TRBD1 NA TRBV5-1 TGCGCCAGCAGCTTAAGACAGGGGATGGACACCGGGGAGCTGTTTTTT CASSLRQGMDTGELFF
TRBJ2-7 NA NA TRBV5-4 TGTGCCAGCAGCCCGCCGACGTCCTACGAGCAGTACTTC CASSPPTSYEQYF
TRBJ2-5 NA once TRBV7-8 TGTGCCAGCAGCTTGAGTGGCGGGACAGCCCAAGAGACCCAGTACTTC CASSLSGGTAQETQYF
TRBJ2-1 TRBD1 NA TRBV2 TGTGCCAGCAGGCAACCTTCGACAGGGCGCAATGAGCAGTTCTTC CASRQPSTGRNEQFF
TRBJ2-7 NA NA TRBV6-6 TGTGCCAGCAGCCCGAGGACAGCCTACGAGCAGTACTTC CASSPRTAYEQYF
TRBJ2-7 TRBD2 NA TRBV4-2 TGTGCCAGCAGCCCGTTAGCGGGTGCAGTATACGAGCAGTACTTC CASSPLAGAVYEQYF
TRBJ2-3 NA NA TRBV11-2 TGTGCCAGCAGCTATATGAGGAGCACAGATACGCAGTATTTT CASSYMRSTDTQYF
TRBJ1-4 TRBD1 NA TRBV18 TGTGCCAGCTCACCATCCGGGACAGGGGGTAATGAAAAACTGTTTTTT CASSPSGTGGNEKLFF
TRBJ1-4 TRBD1 NA TRBV15 TGTGCCACCAGCAGAGAACAGGGGAATGAAAAACTGTTTTTT CATSREQGNEKLFF
TRBJ2-4 TRBD2 NA TRBV7-2 TGTGCCAGCAGCGGATCCGGGACTAGCGGGAGGCGGGCCAAAAACATTCAGTACTTC CASSGSGTSGRRAKNIQYF
TRBJ2-7 TRBD2 NA TRBV6-5 TGTGCCAGCAGGACTAGCGGGGGGAGAAGCGAGCAGTACTTC CASRTSGGRSEQYF
TRBJ1-1 NA once TRBV4-3 TGCGCCAGCAGCCAAGACCCGGCCAGGAGAGAAGCTTTCTTT CASSQDPARREAFF
TRBJ2-1 TRBD2 NA TRBV7-6 TGTGCCAGCAGCGCAGTAGAACCAGCGGGACGCAATGAGCAGTTCTTC CASSAVEPAGRNEQFF
TRBJ2-3 TRBD2 NA TRBV9 TGTGCCAGCAGCCTTGAGCTAGCGGGAGGAGATACGCAGTATTTT CASSLELAGGDTQYF
TRBJ1-5 NA NA TRBV7-9 TGTGCCAGCAGCTTCAGCGGGTCAGAGCCCCAGCATTTT CASSFSGSEPQHF
TRBJ2-7 TRBD1 NA TRBV14 TGTGCCAGCAGCCACCGGGACAGGGGTTACGAGCAGTACTTC CASSHRDRGYEQYF
TRBJ1-1 NA NA TRBV5-8 TGTGCCAGCAGCTCGGTCGGGGGTATGGACACTGAAGCTTTCTTT CASSSVGGMDTEAFF
TRBJ2-3 NA NA TRBV27 TGTGCCAGCAGTTTATTGGAAAACTTGGGATACCCTAGCACAGATACGCAGTATTTT CASSLLENLGYPSTDTQYF
TRBJ2-2 TRBD2 NA TRBV7-3 TGTGCCAGCAGCAGATCCGGGACTAGTCCCCTGAACACCGGGGAGCTGTTTTTT CASSRSGTSPLNTGELFF
TRBJ2-7 NA NA TRBV7-6 TGTGCCAGCAGCCGCGGCCAAGTGGGGACGGCCACCTACGAGCAGTACTTC CASSRGQVGTATYEQYF
TRBJ2-5 NA NA TRBV10-2 TGCGCCAGCAGTGAACCCGGGGGCGAGGAGACCCAGTACTTC CASSEPGGEETQYF
TRBJ2-7 TRBD2 once TRBV28 TGTGCCAGCAGTTTAGCGGGAGGTGGGTACGAGCAGTACTTC CASSLAGGGYEQYF
TRBJ2-6 NA NA TRBV28 TGTGCCAGCAGTTATAGCTATCCAAGCTCTGGGGCCAACGTCCTGACTTTC CASSYSYPSSGANVLTF
TRBJ2-6 TRBD1 NA TRBV14 TGTGCCAGCAGCCCTCACAGGGGTGGGGTCTCTGGGGCCAACGTCCTGACTTTC CASSPHRGGVSGANVLTF
TRBJ2-7 NA NA TRBV5-4 TGTGCCAGCAGCCTTGACAGAAACTACGAGCAGTACTTC CASSLDRNYEQYF
TRBJ1-3 NA NA TRBV5-1 TGCGCCAGCAGCTTGGCCCCCGCAAGTTCCAGCTCTGGAAACACCATATATTTT CASSLAPASSSSGNTIYF
TRBJ1-1 TRBD1 NA TRBV5-1 TGCGCCAGCAGCTTCTCCGGGACAGGGCGGTACACTGAAGCTTTCTTT CASSFSGTGRYTEAFF
TRBJ2-3 TRBD2 once TRBV6-5 TGTGCCAGCAGTTCTGGCGGGAGTGGCACAGATACGCAGTATTTT CASSSGGSGTDTQYF
TRBJ2-4 TRBD1 NA TRBV6-1 TGTGCCAGCAGTGAGGGGACAGACTTCCTAGCCAAAAACATTCAGTACTTC CASSEGTDFLAKNIQYF
TRBJ2-7 TRBD2 NA TRBV9 TGTGCCAGCAGCGTAGGACTAGCGGGGGTATACGAGCAGTACTTC CASSVGLAGVYEQYF
TRBJ1-4 TRBD1 once TRBV7-9 TGTGCTTTGGGACAGGGAGAAGAAAAACTGTTTTTT CALGQGEEKLFF
TRBJ1-5 NA once TRBV28 TGTGCCAGCAGCGGGCTGTTCCAGCCCCAGCATTTT CASSGLFQPQHF
TRBJ2-7 NA NA TRBV11-3 TGTGCCAGCAGCTTAGGGGGGACTCACTACGAGCAGTACTTC CASSLGGTHYEQYF
TRBJ1-1 TRBD1 NA TRBV27 TGTGCCAGCAGTTACGGACAGGGGTCTTTACGCGGGGAAGCTTTCTTT CASSYGQGSLRGEAFF
TRBJ2-5 TRBD2 NA TRBV5-4 TGTGCCAGCAGCTTGGTCCTAGCGGGAGGGAGAGAGACCCAGTACTTC CASSLVLAGGRETQYF
TRBJ2-1 TRBD2 NA TRBV5-4 TGTGCCAGCAGCAAAGGACTAGCGGGTACCAATGAGCAGTTCTTC CASSKGLAGTNEQFF
TRBJ2-5 NA NA TRBV14 TGTGCCAGCAGCCTACGCCTGCGGGGTGGGGCAGAGACCCAGTACTTC CASSLRLRGGAETQYF
TRBJ2-2 TRBD2 NA TRBV5-6 TGTGCCAGCAGCTTTAGTTTACTAGCGGGTAACACCGGGGAGCTGTTTTTT CASSFSLLAGNTGELFF
TRBJ2-1 NA NA TRBV9 TGTGCCAGCAGCGTAGATGGACTATCGAATGAGCAGTTCTTC CASSVDGLSNEQFF
TRBJ1-4 NA NA TRBV5-1 TGCGCCAGCAGCTTGGTCGGCAGTAGAAATGAAAAACTGTTTTTT CASSLVGSRNEKLFF
TRBJ1-5 NA NA TRBV6-5 TGTGCCAGCAGTTACACTCTAAATCAGCCCCAGCATTTT CASSYTLNQPQHF
TRBJ1-4 TRBD1 NA TRBV15 TGTGCCACCAGCCGGCAGGGGGCGACAGGTGAAAAACTGTTTTTT CATSRQGATGEKLFF
TRBJ2-7 NA NA TRBV6-5 TGTGCCAGCAGTTACTCTTACAGTCTTTCCTACGAGCAGTACTTC CASSYSYSLSYEQYF
TRBJ2-7 NA NA TRBV15 TGTGCCACCAGCAGAGATTTGGCAGCTCGGGAGCAGTACTTC CATSRDLAAREQYF
TRBJ2-1 TRBD2 NA TRBV5-5 TGTGCCAGCAGCATACTAGCGGGAGGGGTTAGGAATGAGCAGTTCTTC CASSILAGGVRNEQFF
TRBJ1-4 TRBD1 NA TRBV7-9 TGTGCCAGCAGCCCGTCCGGACAGGGGAATGAAAAACTGTTTTTT CASSPSGQGNEKLFF
TRBJ1-3 NA NA TRBV4-1 TGCGCCAGCAGCCCAATATGGACGACTAAGAACACCATATATTTT CASSPIWTTKNTIYF
TRBJ2-6 NA NA TRBV9 TGTGCCAGCAGCGTAGTGGGGGCAGGGGCCAACGTCCTGACTTTC CASSVVGAGANVLTF
TRBJ2-3 NA NA TRBV18 TGTGCCAGCTCACCACCTGCGGGACACCAAAGCACAGATACGCAGTATTTT CASSPPAGHQSTDTQYF
TRBJ2-5 TRBD2 NA TRBV9 TGTGCCAGCAGCGCAACCGGGACTAGCGTTGAGACCCAGTACTTC CASSATGTSVETQYF
TRBJ2-1 NA NA TRBV5-8 TGTGCCAGCAGCTTGGGGCTACACTCCTACAATGAGCAGTTCTTC CASSLGLHSYNEQFF
TRBJ1-1 NA NA TRBV25-1 TGTGCCAGCAGTGAATTAATAGGGGGTTACACTGAAGCTTTCTTT CASSELIGGYTEAFF
TRBJ1-2 NA NA TRBV28 TGTGCCAGCAGTTTGACCTCTAACTATGGCTACACCTTC CASSLTSNYGYTF